These 6 T cell receptor beta chains originate from one sample sequenced in a study of identical twins. TCRdb re-analysed the 5' RACE reads in MiXCR, keeping a single row per CDR3 protein. The sample includes about 890,000 distinct CDR3 sequences, 9% to 15% seen only once; the top ten take 1.5% to 2%. In addition, the sample was reused for a study of yellow fever vaccine responses in identical twins.

The sequencing sample was made of PBMCs. Every receptor here comes from a woman in her late teens or twenties in good health.

There are a few counts of this clonotype. This chain joins TRBV28 and TRBJ2-3, with TRBD2 identical over 9 bases. The CDR3 contains 15 residues. The junction had 11 bases not matched to a gene; V was cut back by 5 bases and J by 8 bases. The germline V gene has CDR1 MDHEN and CDR2 SYDVKM. CDR3 DNA sequence: TGTGCCAGCAGTACCCTGGGTAGCGGGGGAGGTACGCAGTATTTT. It specifies CASSTLGSGGGTQYF.

The table lists this clonotype with a few counts. Here the CDR3 DNA reads TGTGCCAGCAGCCACCCGATGACTGAAGCTTTCTTT. As protein: CASSHPMTEAFF. The chain combines TRBV28 with TRBJ1-1; D is ambiguous. This CDR3 spans 12 amino acids. CDR1 is MDHEN and CDR2 is SYDVKM in the germline V gene. V was trimmed by 6 bases and J by 5 bases, leaving 10 bases between them.

The rearrangement uses TRBV28 and TRBJ1-5; the match to TRBD1 covers 8 bases. Unmatched junction bases numbered 3, after V lost 5 bases and J lost 3 bases. CDR1 and CDR2 (germline): MDHEN, SYDVKM. The CDR3 contains 14 residues. In nucleotides, the CDR3 is TGTGCCAGCAGTCAGACAGGGGACAATCAGCCCCAGCATTTT. This codes for CASSQTGDNQPQHF.

In this sample, this clonotype turned up a few times. The genes are TRBV6-6 and TRBJ1-1; D is possibly TRBD1 (6 bases). CDR3 length equals 13 residues. Trimming took off 6 bases at V and 7 bases at J, with 15 bases between the two ends. From germline, CDR1 is MNHNY and CDR2 SVGAGI (reference sequence). The CDR3 DNA reads as TGTGCCAGCAGCGGAACAGGGATTCTTGAAGCTTTCTTT. This translates into CASSGTGILEAFF.

The chain combines TRBV28 with TRBJ2-6; TRBD1 matches at 9 bases. The CDR3 sequence is 15 residues long. V lost 9 bases, J lost 3 bases, and 6 bases stayed unmatched. CDR1 and CDR2 (germline): MDHEN, SYDVKM. The chain's CDR3 is CASSTGGGGANVLTF. For the CDR3, the DNA is TGTGCCAGTTCCACAGGGGGCGGTGGGGCCAACGTCCTGACTTTC.

This clonotype appeared many times. The chain employs TRBV3-1 and TRBJ2-3; 10 positions match TRBD2. Per germline, CDR1 LGHDT and CDR2 YNNKEL (reference sequence). Losses at the gene ends were 4 bases for V and 2 bases for J; bases not matched to a gene: 3. This CDR3 contains 15 residues. DNA of the CDR3: TGTGCCAGCAGCCCTAGCGGGAGAGACACAGATACGCAGTATTTT. Translating gives CASSPSGRDTDTQYF.